This T cell receptor (beta chain) came from a study of blood T cells in healthy people across ages. In the case of this clonotype: No antigen is known for it.

A second PCR, run for about 7 to 12 cycles, used a sample-barcoded 5' primer plus a J-beta primer mix. TCRdb used MiXCR to reprocess the 5' RACE reads, holding one entry per CDR3 protein. The repertoire holds about 720,000 distinct CDR3 sequences, with more than 20% as singletons. V lost 5 bases, J lost 4 bases, and 17 bases lay in between. Germline CDR1 and CDR2: SGHTA and FQGNSA. The CDR3 contains 15 residues. Findings of the study overall: There were more naive CD4+ cells and higher diversity in long-lived donors than in aged donors. Significant beta diversity loss was already apparent by age approximately 37, declining roughly linearly.

The same data also went into a second study, on T cells of mothers and their children. That paper adds: Relative to unrelated pairs, biologically related mother-child dyads exhibited marginally greater, non-significant overlap.

The chain recombines TRBV7-2 with TRBJ2-5, with D perhaps TRBD1 or TRBD2 (5 bases each). The sample was blood. The sequence came from a boy under 18 in good health. CDR3: CASSRDAGRTETQYF. DNA of the CDR3: TGTGCCAGCAGCCGGGACGCGGGTAGAACAGAGACCCAGTACTTC.